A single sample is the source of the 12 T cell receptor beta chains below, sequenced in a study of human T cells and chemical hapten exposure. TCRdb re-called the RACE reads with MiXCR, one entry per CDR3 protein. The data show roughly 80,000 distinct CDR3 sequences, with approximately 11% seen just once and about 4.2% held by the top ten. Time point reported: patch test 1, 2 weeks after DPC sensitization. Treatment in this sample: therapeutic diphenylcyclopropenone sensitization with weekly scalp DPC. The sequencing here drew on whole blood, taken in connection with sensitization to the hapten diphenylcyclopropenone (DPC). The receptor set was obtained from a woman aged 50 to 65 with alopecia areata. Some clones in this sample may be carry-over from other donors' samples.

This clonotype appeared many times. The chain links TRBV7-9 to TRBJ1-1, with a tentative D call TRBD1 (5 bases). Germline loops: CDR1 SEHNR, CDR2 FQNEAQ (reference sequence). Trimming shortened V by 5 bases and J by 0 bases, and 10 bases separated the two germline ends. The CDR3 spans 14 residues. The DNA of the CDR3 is TGTGCCAGCAGCCTATCGACAGTGAACACTGAAGCTTTCTTT. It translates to CASSLSTVNTEAFF.

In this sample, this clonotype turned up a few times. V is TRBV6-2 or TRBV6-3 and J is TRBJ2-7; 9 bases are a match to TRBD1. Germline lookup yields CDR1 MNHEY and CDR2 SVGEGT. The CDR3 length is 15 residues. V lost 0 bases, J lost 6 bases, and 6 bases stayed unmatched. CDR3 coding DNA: TGTGCCAGCAGTTACTCTGGGACAGGGATTGGCGAGCAGTACTTC. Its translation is CASSYSGTGIGEQYF.

This chain's CDR3 is CASSPRGWTGYDEQYF. For the CDR3, the DNA is TGTGCCAGCTCACCACGGGGTTGGACAGGGTACGACGAGCAGTACTTC. The rearrangement links TRBV18 to TRBJ2-7; 8 positions agree with TRBD1. Germline loops: CDR1 KGHSH, CDR2 LQKENI. With V trimmed by 1 base and J by 5 bases, 10 bases remained unmatched. The CDR3 sequence is 16 residues long.

The CDR3 reads CASSPTAGVRNEQFF. The CDR3 nucleotides are TGTGCCAGCAGCCCCACAGCGGGAGTTCGGAATGAGCAGTTCTTC. V gene TRBV5-4 combines with J gene TRBJ2-1; 8 bases map to TRBD2. The germline gives CDR1 SGHNT, CDR2 YYREEE (reference sequence). V dropped 4 bases and J dropped 7; count of bases not matched to a gene: 10. CDR3 length: 15 residues.

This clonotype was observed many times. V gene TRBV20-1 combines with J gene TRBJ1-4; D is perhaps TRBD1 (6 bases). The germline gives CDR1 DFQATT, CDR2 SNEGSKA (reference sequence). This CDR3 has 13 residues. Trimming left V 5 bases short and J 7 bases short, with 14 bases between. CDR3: CSAPRGLGEKLFF. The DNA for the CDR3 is TGCAGTGCTCCCAGGGGCTTGGGTGAAAAACTGTTTTTT.

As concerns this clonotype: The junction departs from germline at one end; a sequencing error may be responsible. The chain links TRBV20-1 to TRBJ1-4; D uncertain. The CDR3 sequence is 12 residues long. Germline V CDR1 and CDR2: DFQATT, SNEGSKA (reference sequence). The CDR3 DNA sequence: TGCAGTGCTAGGCCCAACTATGAAAAGCTGTTTTTT. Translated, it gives CSARPNYEKLFF.

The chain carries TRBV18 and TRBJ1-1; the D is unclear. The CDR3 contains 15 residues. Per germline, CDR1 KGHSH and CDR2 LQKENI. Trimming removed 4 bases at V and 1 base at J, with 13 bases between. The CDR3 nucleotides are TGTGCCAGCTCACGGTCATCTGACGGGAACACTGAAGCTTTCTTT. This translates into CASSRSSDGNTEAFF.

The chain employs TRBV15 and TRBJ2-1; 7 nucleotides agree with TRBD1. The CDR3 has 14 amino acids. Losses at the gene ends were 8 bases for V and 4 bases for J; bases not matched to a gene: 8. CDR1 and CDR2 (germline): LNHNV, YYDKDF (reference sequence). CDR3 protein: CATRGQREYNEQFF. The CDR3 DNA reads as TGTGCCACCCGGGGACAGAGGGAGTACAATGAGCAGTTCTTC. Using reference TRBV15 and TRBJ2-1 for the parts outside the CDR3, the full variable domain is DAMVIQNPRYQVTQFGKPVTLSCSQTLNHNVMYWYQQKSSQAPKLLFHYYDKDFNNEADTPDNFQSRRPNTSFCFLDIRSPGLGDTAMYLCATRGQREYNEQFFGPGTRLTVL.

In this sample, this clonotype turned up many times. The DNA for the CDR3 is TGCAGCGTTGAGCCGCTAGATGCAGATACGCAGTATTTT. Encoded protein: CSVEPLDADTQYF. The J gene is TRBJ2-3, the V gene TRBV29-1; D remains ambiguous. V was cut by 3 bases and J by 4 bases, with 11 bases left in between. Germline values: CDR1 SQVTM, CDR2 ANQGSEA. The CDR3 sequence is 13 residues long.

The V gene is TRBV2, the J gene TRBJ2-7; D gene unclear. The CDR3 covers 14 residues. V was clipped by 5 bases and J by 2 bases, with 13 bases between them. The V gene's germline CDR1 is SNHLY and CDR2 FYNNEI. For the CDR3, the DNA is TGTGCCAGCAGTCTAGGTGCCGGTACCTACGAGCAGTACTTC. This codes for CASSLGAGTYEQYF.

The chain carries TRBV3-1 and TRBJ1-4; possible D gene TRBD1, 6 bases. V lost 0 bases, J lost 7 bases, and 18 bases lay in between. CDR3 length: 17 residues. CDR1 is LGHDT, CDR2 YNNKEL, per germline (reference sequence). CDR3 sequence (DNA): TGTGCCAGCAGCCAAGATTTCGGCGGGGGGCGGATTGAAAAACTGTTTTTT. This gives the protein CASSQDFGGGRIEKLFF.

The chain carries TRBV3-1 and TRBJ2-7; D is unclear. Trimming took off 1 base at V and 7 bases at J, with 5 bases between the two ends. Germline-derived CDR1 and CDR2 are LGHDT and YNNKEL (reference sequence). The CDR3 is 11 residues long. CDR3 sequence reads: CASSQVREQYF. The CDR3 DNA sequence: TGTGCCAGCAGCCAAGTTCGGGAGCAGTACTTC.